This is a list of T cell receptor beta chains from one sample in a study of cytomegalovirus exposure and HLA in healthy donors. Measured with immunoSEQ multiplex PCR; TCRdb has only the in-frame clones, and not every one. The table lists approximately 90,000 clones, about 80% of them singletons. Sequencing used PBMCs. The receptors here all came from a male donor in good health and CMV-seronegative. CDR3s include the opening cysteine and the closing phenylalanine or tryptophan. The D gene is left open where the match is weak. A row's size may be missing; if present it is once, few, many or a size class.

j_call clone_size v_call d_call cdr3_aa cdr3_nt
TRBJ2-3 - TRBV4-3 TRBD2 CASSQRYSGGSTDTQYF TGCGCCAGCAGCCAGAGATATAGCGGGGGCAGCACAGATACGCAGTATTTT
TRBJ2-3 - TRBV11-2 - CASSPTPGDTQYF TGTGCCAGCAGCCCCACCCCAGGAGATACGCAGTATTTT
TRBJ2-7 - TRBV29-1 - CSAAGGVGDEQYF TGCAGCGCCGCTGGAGGAGTCGGCGACGAGCAGTACTTC
TRBJ2-7 - TRBV6-6 TRBD1 CASSYVDRGSYEQYF TGTGCCAGCAGTTACGTCGACAGGGGGTCCTACGAGCAGTACTTC
TRBJ2-3 few TRBV27 - CASSTADTQYF TGTGCCAGCAGTACAGCAGATACGCAGTATTTT
TRBJ2-7 - TRBV15 TRBD2 CATTLGGSEDEQYF TGTGCCACGACCCTGGGGGGGAGTGAGGACGAGCAGTACTTC
TRBJ2-1 - TRBV27 - CASSWARRASYNEQFF TGTGCCAGCAGTTGGGCCCGGAGGGCCTCCTACAATGAGCAGTTCTTC
TRBJ1-5 - TRBV4-3 - CASSQVFNSNQPQHF TGCGCCAGCAGCCAAGTATTTAATAGCAATCAGCCCCAGCATTTT
TRBJ1-1 - TRBV7-3 - CASSSRLGTEAFF TGTGCCAGCAGCTCCCGGCTAGGCACTGAAGCTTTCTTT
TRBJ1-1 - TRBV27 - CASSLLRTFESENTEAFF TGTGCCAGCAGTTTACTCCGGACATTTGAATCGGAAAACACTGAAGCTTTCTTT
TRBJ2-1 - TRBV5-1 TRBD2 CASSSSNSGRAYEQFF TGCGCCAGCAGCTCGTCAAATAGCGGGAGGGCCTATGAGCAGTTCTTC
TRBJ1-1 - TRBV19 - CASQPLQVQNTEAFF TGTGCCAGTCAACCCCTACAGGTTCAGAACACTGAAGCTTTCTTT
TRBJ1-2 - TRBV5-4 TRBD1 CASSLDRGQHGYTF TGTGCCAGCAGCCTAGACAGGGGGCAGCATGGCTACACCTTC
TRBJ2-3 once TRBV27 TRBD2 CAIISGRDTQYF TGTGCCATTATAAGCGGGAGGGATACGCAGTATTTT
TRBJ1-4 - TRBV5-1 - CASSLGTPNEKLFF TGCGCCAGCAGCCTCGGGACTCCTAATGAAAAACTGTTTTTT
TRBJ2-1 once TRBV6-4 TRBD2 CASSDSMWEGRDEQFF TGTGCCAGCAGTGACTCGATGTGGGAGGGCCGGGATGAGCAGTTCTTC
TRBJ2-6 - TRBV5-1 TRBD1 CASSLADREANGLTF TGCGCCAGCAGCTTGGCGGACAGGGAAGCCAACGGCCTGACTTTC
TRBJ1-2 - TRBV9 - CASSVAAGYYGYTF TGTGCCAGCAGCGTAGCGGCAGGCTACTATGGCTACACCTTC
TRBJ1-6 - TRBV9 - CASSPDGLNSPLHF TGTGCCAGCAGCCCCGATGGCCTGAATTCACCCCTCCACTTT
TRBJ2-2 - TRBV7-8 TRBD2 CASSLAGLAGTNTGELFF TGTGCCAGCAGCTTAGCCGGACTAGCGGGGACGAACACCGGGGAGCTGTTTTTT
TRBJ2-7 - TRBV5-6 TRBD1 CASRGRTGQLTYEQYF TGTGCCAGCAGGGGCAGAACGGGACAGCTAACCTACGAGCAGTACTTC
TRBJ2-7 - TRBV2 TRBD1 CASSRSVHRGSYEQYF TGTGCCAGCAGCCGCTCCGTCCACAGGGGGTCCTACGAGCAGTACTTC
TRBJ2-2 - TRBV5-4 TRBD2 CASRLPGGVGELFF TGTGCCAGCAGACTACCGGGGGGGGTCGGGGAGCTGTTTTTT
TRBJ1-2 - TRBV28 - CASSGGIGYGYTF TGTGCCAGCAGTGGTGGTATCGGCTATGGCTACACCTTC
TRBJ1-2 - TRBV5-6 TRBD1 CASSMAGDRGNYGYTF TGTGCCAGCAGCATGGCCGGAGACAGGGGAAACTATGGCTACACCTTC
TRBJ2-2 - TRBV28 TRBD2 CASSLIVQGGGELFF TGTGCCAGCAGTTTAATCGTCCAGGGAGGGGGGGAGCTGTTTTTT
TRBJ2-3 - TRBV5-1 - CASSLKQGASTDTQYF TGCGCCAGCAGCTTAAAACAGGGCGCTAGCACAGATACGCAGTATTTT
TRBJ1-5 - TRBV6-6 TRBD1 CASNLQGSNQPQHF TGTGCCAGCAACCTACAGGGGAGTAATCAGCCCCAGCATTTT
TRBJ2-1 - TRBV25-1 TRBD1 CASNPGTGSNEQFF TGTGCCAGCAACCCCGGGACAGGGTCTAATGAGCAGTTCTTC
TRBJ1-1 - TRBV7-9 TRBD1 CASSLEGALNTEAFF TGTGCCAGCAGCTTAGAGGGGGCCCTGAACACTGAAGCTTTCTTT
TRBJ1-5 - TRBV5-6 - CASSSTGPNQPQHF TGTGCCAGCAGCTCGACAGGCCCCAATCAGCCCCAGCATTTT
TRBJ2-7 - TRBV7-9 TRBD1 CASSYTGFRGQTYEQYF TGTGCCAGCAGCTACACCGGGTTCCGGGGACAGACCTACGAGCAGTACTTC
TRBJ1-6 - TRBV9 TRBD1 CASSPPGQDNSPLHF TGTGCCAGCAGCCCACCGGGACAGGATAATTCACCCCTCCACTTT
TRBJ2-1 - TRBV7-2 - CASSLEEGLGEQFF TGTGCCAGCAGCTTAGAAGAGGGTTTGGGTGAGCAGTTCTTC
TRBJ1-1 - TRBV19 - CASSIDDGAFEAFF TGTGCCAGTAGTATAGACGACGGAGCCTTTGAAGCTTTCTTT
TRBJ2-7 - TRBV4-1 - CASSQQEVSYEQYF TGCGCCAGCAGCCAGCAGGAGGTCTCCTACGAGCAGTACTTC
TRBJ1-6 - TRBV30 - CAWSVAGLVSPLHF TGTGCCTGGAGTGTAGCAGGGTTAGTGTCACCCCTCCACTTT
TRBJ2-3 once TRBV5-4 - CASSLGQSHTDTQYF TGTGCCAGCAGCTTGGGACAATCTCACACAGATACGCAGTATTTT
TRBJ1-3 few TRBV5-1 - CASSFDNGGGNTIYF TGCGCCAGCAGCTTCGACAACGGGGGAGGAAACACCATATATTTT
TRBJ2-2 - TRBV9 TRBD2 CASSVLAGGPTGELFF TGTGCCAGCAGCGTCCTAGCGGGAGGGCCAACCGGGGAGCTGTTTTTT
TRBJ2-7 few TRBV6-1 - CASSQGNEQYF TGTGCCAGTTCACAGGGAAACGAGCAGTACTTC
TRBJ1-4 - TRBV15 TRBD1 CATSVQGADEKLFF TGTGCCACCAGCGTACAGGGGGCTGATGAAAAACTGTTTTTT
TRBJ1-6 - TRBV30 - CAWKLLSSYNSPLHF TGTGCCTGGAAACTGTTAAGCTCCTATAATTCACCCCTCCACTTT
TRBJ2-5 - TRBV4-3 - CASSRAAGKETQYF TGCGCCAGCAGCCGGGCCGCGGGGAAAGAGACCCAGTACTTC
TRBJ1-2 - TRBV27 TRBD1 CASSSRQGAYGYTF TGTGCCAGCAGTTCCAGACAGGGGGCTTACGGCTACACCTTC
TRBJ2-7 - TRBV28 TRBD1 CASSLSRDRASYEQYF TGTGCCAGCAGTTTATCCCGGGACAGGGCATCCTACGAGCAGTACTTC
TRBJ1-4 - TRBV7-2 - CASSSIPTNEKLFF TGTGCCAGCAGCTCTATACCAACTAATGAAAAACTGTTTTTT
TRBJ1-1 - TRBV11-2 TRBD1 CASSHPGQGKVWNTEAFF TGTGCCAGCAGCCACCCGGGACAGGGAAAGGTATGGAACACTGAAGCTTTCTTT
TRBJ2-1 - TRBV6-6 TRBD2 CASTTKGLAGYNEQFF TGTGCCAGCACCACAAAGGGACTAGCGGGCTACAATGAGCAGTTCTTC
TRBJ2-3 - TRBV27 TRBD2 CASRLLAGGTDTQYF TGTGCCAGCAGACTACTAGCGGGCGGCACAGATACGCAGTATTTT
TRBJ2-1 - TRBV5-4 - CASTPPGGPPSYNEQFF TGTGCCAGCACCCCCCCAGGGGGGCCCCCTTCCTACAATGAGCAGTTCTTC
TRBJ2-3 - TRBV9 TRBD2 CVSSDPPGGSSIRTQYF TGTGTCAGCAGCGACCCGCCGGGCGGGAGTTCGATTCGTACGCAGTATTTT
TRBJ1-2 - TRBV5-1 - CASSLERANYGYTF TGCGCCAGCAGCTTGGAGCGGGCTAACTATGGCTACACCTTC
TRBJ1-2 - TRBV18 TRBD1 CASSLTGQGSYGYTF TGTGCCAGCTCTCTTACGGGACAGGGAAGCTATGGCTACACCTTC
TRBJ2-2 - TRBV7-9 - CASSWAGAGTGELFF TGTGCCAGCAGCTGGGCAGGGGCCGGAACCGGGGAGCTGTTTTTT
TRBJ2-7 - TRBV4-1 TRBD1 CASSQDEWTGGYEQYF TGCGCCAGCAGCCAAGATGAGTGGACAGGGGGCTACGAGCAGTACTTC
TRBJ1-1 - TRBV7-3 - CASSSYRVMNTEAFF TGTGCCAGCAGCTCCTACAGGGTGATGAACACTGAAGCTTTCTTT
TRBJ1-2 - TRBV30 TRBD1 CAWSVPGTGGEGGYGYTF TGTGCCTGGAGTGTACCCGGGACAGGGGGCGAGGGAGGCTATGGCTACACCTTC
TRBJ1-2 - TRBV18 TRBD1 CASSPGPGGYGYTF TGTGCCAGCTCACCGGGGCCAGGGGGCTATGGCTACACCTTC
TRBJ2-3 - TRBV7-3 - CASSLLPGVQDTQYF TGTGCCAGCAGCTTACTCCCCGGGGTGCAAGATACGCAGTATTTT